A single sample gave rise to the 20 T cell receptor beta chains below, sequenced in a study of a mutant IDH1 vaccine in newly diagnosed glioma. These receptors' targets are unknown. Time point indicated: week 5, during vaccination. Vaccination comprised doses that each held 300 ug of mutant IDH1 20-mer peptide, plus topical imiquimod. Libraries were prepared by immunoSEQ multiplex PCR; TCRdb keeps only in-frame clonotypes and omits some of them. The repertoire holds approximately 50,000 clones, with roughly 78% as singletons. The specimen comprised PBMCs, sampled from a glioma patient whose treatment included an IDH1 peptide vaccine. These receptors were taken from a man between 50 and 59 years old with glioma.

The chain employs TRBV6-5 and TRBJ2-7, with 7 bases aligning to TRBD1. CDR1 is MNHEY and CDR2 is SVGAGI in the germline V gene. Germline trimming cut 11 bases from V and 5 bases from J; bases unmatched to any gene: 0. This CDR3 spans 9 amino acids. The CDR3 nucleotides are TGTGCCGACAGGGACGAGCAGTACTTC. Protein: CADRDEQYF.

The chain uses TRBV15 and TRBJ1-1; D remains unclear. The CDR3 covers 13 residues. The germline gives CDR1 LNHNV, CDR2 YYDKDF (reference sequence). The V end was cut by 3 bases, the J end by 2 bases, with 7 bases between. This CDR3 is CATSRAVNTEAFF. CDR3 in DNA: TGTGCCACCAGCAGGGCTGTAAACACTGAAGCTTTCTTT.

This chain uses TRBV5-4 with TRBJ2-3; the D is unclear. Germline assignment: CDR1 SGHNT and CDR2 YYREEE (reference sequence). Trimming took 8 bases from V and 7 from J, leaving 20 bases between them. This CDR3 contains 14 residues. The CDR3 DNA sequence: TGTGCCAGTTCCCCGGACCAAATAATTTATACGCAGTATTTT. As protein: CASSPDQIIYTQYF.

This chain uses TRBV4-3 with TRBJ2-1; 10 bases match TRBD1. V trimming: 5 bases; J trimming: 12 bases; junction bases outside the gene matches: 7. This CDR3 contains 13 residues. Germline assignment: CDR1 LGHNA and CDR2 YSLEER. The CDR3 nucleotides read TGCGCCAGCAGCAAAGCCCGGGACAGGGGGCAGTTCTTC. Translation: CASSKARDRGQFF.

The chain combines TRBV5-1 with TRBJ1-5, with TRBD1 matching over 7 bases. The trim removed 0 bases at V and 3 bases at J, leaving 3 bases unmatched. In germline, CDR1 is SGHRS, CDR2 YFSETQ. This CDR3 has 15 residues. CDR3 DNA sequence: TGCGCCAGCAGCTTGGTTGACAGGGCCAATCAGCCCCAGCATTTT. It specifies CASSLVDRANQPQHF.

The CDR3, as DNA: TGCGCCAGCAGCCAAGATCCCCGCTATGGCTACACCTTC. It is translated as CASSQDPRYGYTF. The chain joins TRBV4-1 to TRBJ1-2; D is uncertain. The CDR3 is 13 residues long. Per the germline V gene, CDR1 is MGHRA and CDR2 is YSYEKL. Trimming stripped 0 bases from V and 4 bases from J, with 6 bases between.

J is TRBJ2-2 and V is TRBV7-3; 10 bases align to TRBD1. Germline V gene data show CDR1 as SGHTA and CDR2 as FQGTGA. The V gene end was trimmed by 6 bases and the J gene end by 7 bases; junction bases not matched to a gene: 5. CDR3 length equals 14 residues. Here the CDR3 reads CASRPGQGYGELFF. Here the CDR3 DNA reads TGTGCCAGCAGGCCGGGACAGGGGTACGGGGAGCTGTTTTTT.

The sample holds one count of this clone. V gene TRBV5-1 combines with J gene TRBJ1-4; D is ambiguous. The CDR3 totals 14 residues. Looked up from germline, CDR1 is SGHRS and CDR2 is YFSETQ. Trimming stripped 0 bases from V and 4 bases from J, with 7 bases between. The CDR3, as DNA: TGCGCCAGCAGCTTGGGGCAGATTAATGAAAAACTGTTTTTT. This gives the protein CASSLGQINEKLFF.

The chain couples TRBV18 to TRBJ1-2; D is unresolved. This CDR3 spans 12 amino acids. Trimming shortened V by 1 base and J by 4 bases, and 4 bases separated the two germline ends. Germline CDR1 reads KGHSH; CDR2 reads LQKENI. CDR3 sequence reads: CASSPQVYGYTF. The DNA for the CDR3 is TGTGCCAGCTCACCACAAGTCTATGGCTACACCTTC.

The rearrangement joins TRBV5-1 to TRBJ1-2; 7 bases map to TRBD1. CDR3 length equals 14 residues. The ends lost 4 bases at V and 8 bases at J; junction bases unmatched: 11. CDR1 is SGHRS, CDR2 YFSETQ, per germline. The CDR3 spells CASSTQQGIEGYTF. CDR3 in DNA: TGCGCCAGCAGCACCCAACAGGGGATTGAAGGCTACACCTTC.

J is TRBJ1-3 and V is TRBV5-5, with D maybe TRBD1 (5 bases). The CDR3 is made up of 12 amino acids. The V end was cut by 7 bases, the J end by 15 bases, with 20 bases between. Germline CDR1 SGHKS, CDR2 YYEKEE (reference sequence). This CDR3 reads CASGDGGWERYF. CDR3 DNA: TGTGCCAGCGGCGACGGGGGATGGGAGAGATATTTT.

This chain uses TRBV7-8 with TRBJ2-7; 8 bases map to TRBD1. There are 15 residues in the CDR3. J lost 2 bases, V lost 1 base, and 4 bases had no gene match. From germline, CDR1 is SGHVS and CDR2 FQNEAQ. CDR3 nucleotide sequence: TGTGCCAGCAGCTTAGTAGGGACAGGTCCCTACGAGCAGTACTTC. Protein product: CASSLVGTGPYEQYF. Using reference TRBV7-8 and TRBJ2-7 for the parts outside the CDR3, the full variable domain is GAGVSQSPRYKVAKRGQDVALRCDPISGHVSLFWYQQALGQGPEFLTYFQNEAQLDKSGLPSDRFFAERPEGSVSTLKIQRTQQEDSAVYLCASSLVGTGPYEQYFGPGTRLTVT.

The chain is built from TRBV6-5 and TRBJ2-5; a possible D gene is TRBD1 (6 bases). V was pared by 0 bases and J by 5 bases, with 16 bases between. The germline CDR1 and CDR2 sequences are MNHEY and SVGAGI. CDR3 length equals 16 residues. The CDR3 region has the DNA TGTGCCAGCAGTTACTCGGGACAAAAAGAAGGGGAGACCCAGTACTTC. As protein: CASSYSGQKEGETQYF.

The chain joins TRBV27 to TRBJ2-1; 7 bases line up with TRBD2. The CDR3 loop spans 12 amino acids. The trim removed 6 bases at V and 9 bases at J, leaving 5 bases unmatched. CDR1 MNHEY and CDR2 SMNVEV come from the germline V gene (reference sequence). The CDR3 bases are TGTGCCAGCAGGACTAGCTCTCTTGAGCAGTTCTTC. Its translation: CASRTSSLEQFF.

The J gene is TRBJ1-3, the V gene TRBV25-1; D not certain. The V and J ends lost 5 bases and 4 bases respectively, with 9 bases between them. Germline-derived CDR1 and CDR2 are MGHDK and SYGVNS. The CDR3 sequence is 13 residues long. The CDR3 nucleotides are TGTGCCAGCAGTTTTCACGGGGGAAACACCATATATTTT. Translated, it gives CASSFHGGNTIYF.

This rearrangement joins TRBV18 to TRBJ1-2; D is possibly TRBD1 (5 bases). Trimming removed 1 base from V and 4 bases from J, with 10 bases in between. The CDR3 is made up of 14 amino acids. Germline V gene lookup returns CDR1 KGHSH and CDR2 LQKENI. The CDR3 sequence: CASSPQRDGYGYTF. CDR3 sequence (DNA): TGTGCCAGCTCACCACAGAGGGACGGCTATGGCTACACCTTC.

This chain links TRBV7-2 with TRBJ1-2; tentative D call: TRBD1 (6 bases). Germline-derived CDR1 and CDR2 are SGHTA and FQGNSA. V was shortened by 6 bases and J by 0 bases, with 11 bases between the two germline ends. This CDR3 spans 14 amino acids. Here the CDR3 reads CASRPGDSNYGYTF. CDR3 DNA sequence: TGTGCCAGCAGGCCAGGGGACTCTAACTATGGCTACACCTTC.

The chain couples TRBV7-9 to TRBJ2-7; unclear D gene. Trimming stripped 2 bases from V and 0 bases from J, with 11 bases between. CDR3 length: 15 residues. The V gene's germline CDR1 is SEHNR and CDR2 FQNEAQ (reference sequence). As DNA, the CDR3 is TGTGCCAGCAGCTTATTTGTGATCGGCTCCTACGAGCAGTACTTC. Its protein is CASSLFVIGSYEQYF.

The chain links TRBV2 to TRBJ2-5, with D hard to call. This CDR3 contains 12 residues. The V gene's germline CDR1 is SNHLY and CDR2 FYNNEI. V lost 5 bases to trimming and J lost 5 bases, with 9 bases between them. The CDR3 protein is CASSYLRETQYF. For the CDR3, the DNA is TGTGCCAGCAGTTACCTCCGGGAGACCCAGTACTTC.

The CDR3 region has the DNA TGTGCCAGCAGCTTCGAAGGACAGGGTAACACTGAAGCTTTCTTT. Translation gives CASSFEGQGNTEAFF. V gene TRBV7-2 combines with J gene TRBJ1-1, with 8 bases fitting TRBD1. The CDR3 contains 15 residues. The germline V gene encodes CDR1 SGHTA and CDR2 FQGNSA. V shed 3 bases, J shed 2 bases, and the junction held 5 bases outside the gene matches.